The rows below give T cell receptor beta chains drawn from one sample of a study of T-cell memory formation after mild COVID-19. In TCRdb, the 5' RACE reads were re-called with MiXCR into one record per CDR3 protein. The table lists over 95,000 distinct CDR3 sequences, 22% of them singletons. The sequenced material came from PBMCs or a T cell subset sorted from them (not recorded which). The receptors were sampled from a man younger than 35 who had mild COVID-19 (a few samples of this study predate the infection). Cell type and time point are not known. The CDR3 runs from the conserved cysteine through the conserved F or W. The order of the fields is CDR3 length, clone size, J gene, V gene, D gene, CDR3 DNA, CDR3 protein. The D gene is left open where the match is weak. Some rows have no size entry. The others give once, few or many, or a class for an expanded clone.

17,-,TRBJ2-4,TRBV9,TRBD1,TGTGCCAGCAGCGTAGTAGGGACAGGGGGGGGAGAAAACATTCAGTACTTC,CASSVVGTGGGENIQYF
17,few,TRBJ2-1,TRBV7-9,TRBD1,TGTGCCAGCAGCCCTCCCGGACAGGGGGCGATCTACAATGAGCAGTTCTTC,CASSPPGQGAIYNEQFF
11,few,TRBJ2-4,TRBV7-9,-,TGTGCCAGCAGTTGGGCGGACATTCAGTACTTC,CASSWADIQYF
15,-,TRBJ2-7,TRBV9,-,TGTGCCAGCAGCGTAGAGGCAGGGAGTACCTACGAGCAGTACTTC,CASSVEAGSTYEQYF
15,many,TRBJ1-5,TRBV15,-,TGTGCCACCAGCCGAGCTCCTAGTGGGGGTCAGCCCCAGCATTTT,CATSRAPSGGQPQHF
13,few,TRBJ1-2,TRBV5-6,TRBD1,TGTGCCAGCAGCCCCGGACAGGGGGAAGGCTACACCTTC,CASSPGQGEGYTF
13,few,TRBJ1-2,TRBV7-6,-,TGTGCCAGCAGCTTCGGGGATAACTATGGCTACACCTTC,CASSFGDNYGYTF
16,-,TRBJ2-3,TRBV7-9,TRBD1,TGTGCCAGCAGCCGAACACGGGACAGGGGTTCAGATACGCAGTATTTT,CASSRTRDRGSDTQYF
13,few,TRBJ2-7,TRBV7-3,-,TGTGCCAGCAGCTTAACAGGGACCCACGAGCAGTACTTC,CASSLTGTHEQYF
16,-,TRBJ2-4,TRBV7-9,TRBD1,TGTGCCAGCAGCACGAACAGGGGGTTAGCCAAAAACATTCAGTACTTC,CASSTNRGLAKNIQYF
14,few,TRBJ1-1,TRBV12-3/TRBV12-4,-,TGTGCCAGCAACCTAGGGACGGCCAACACTGAAGCTTTCTTT,CASNLGTANTEAFF
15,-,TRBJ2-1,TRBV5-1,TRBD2,TGCGCCAGCAGCTCAAAGCGGGGGGGCCCGAATGAGCAGTTCTTC,CASSSKRGGPNEQFF
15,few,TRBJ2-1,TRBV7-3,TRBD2,TGTGCCAGCAGCCCCGGACTAGCGGGGGGCGATGAGCAGTTCTTC,CASSPGLAGGDEQFF
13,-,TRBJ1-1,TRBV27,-,TGTGCCAGCAGTTCCCGACTGAACACTGAAGCTTTCTTT,CASSSRLNTEAFF
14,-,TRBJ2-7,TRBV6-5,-,TGTGCCAGCAGTTACGTGGGGGCTTTGTACGAGCAGTACTTC,CASSYVGALYEQYF
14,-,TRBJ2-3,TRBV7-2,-,TGTGCCAGCAGCTTATGGGGTCTCACAGATACGCAGTATTTT,CASSLWGLTDTQYF
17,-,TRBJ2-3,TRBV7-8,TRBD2,TGTGCCAGCAACCGATATAGCGGGGGGGCTGGCACAGATACGCAGTATTTT,CASNRYSGGAGTDTQYF
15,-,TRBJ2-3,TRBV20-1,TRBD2,TGCAGTGCTCAACTAGGGCGGGGGACCACAGATACGCAGTATTTT,CSAQLGRGTTDTQYF
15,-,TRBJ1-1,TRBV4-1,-,TGCGCCAGCAGCCAAGGTCATTCTGGGGACACTGAAGCTTTCTTT,CASSQGHSGDTEAFF
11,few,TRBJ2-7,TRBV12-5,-,TGTGCTAGTGGTGATTACTACGAGCAGTACTTC,CASGDYYEQYF
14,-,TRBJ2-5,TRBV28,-,TGTGCCAGCAGTTTATACGGACACCAAGAGACCCAGTACTTC,CASSLYGHQETQYF